These 15 T cell receptor beta chains came from one sample sequenced in a study of CD8+CD57+ T cells in acquired aplastic anemia listed by TCRdb under 2018. Sequencing was performed on an Illumina HiSeq 2000. Genomic DNA served as template for TCR beta VDJ combination and CDR3 sequence profiling. TCRdb redid the processing of the public reads, applying fastp at Q25 and MiXCR, and retained in-frame beta chains. Rows matching on CDR3 protein sequence are summarized as one entry with the most common DNA and genes. The sample yields about 210,000 distinct CDR3 sequences; 34% were counted once. The ten largest account for 1% to 1.3% of the sample. The sequencing input was sorted CD4+, CD8+, or CD8+CD57+ T cells (not recorded which) from PBMCs. The source of these receptors is a human donor in good health, serving as a control.

This clonotype was recorded at least ten times. The chain combines TRBV4-1 with TRBJ1-6; D is uncertain. Trimming took 2 bases from V and 7 from J, leaving 12 bases between them. Germline loops: CDR1 MGHRA, CDR2 YSYEKL. This CDR3 has 15 residues. The CDR3 region is CASSQLSLGNSPLHF. The CDR3 nucleotides are TGCGCCAGCAGCCAATTAAGTCTGGGGAATTCACCCCTCCACTTT.

The chain couples TRBV25-1 to TRBJ2-7, with D unclear. Looked up from germline, CDR1 is MGHDK and CDR2 is SYGVNS. V was clipped by 0 bases and J by 4 bases, with 7 bases between them. CDR3 length: 13 amino acids. CDR3: CASSEYVEYEQYF. As DNA, the CDR3 is TGTGCCAGCAGTGAATATGTCGAGTACGAGCAGTACTTC.

The gene calls are TRBV3-1 and TRBJ2-5, with D possibly TRBD2 on 6 matching bases. The CDR3 has 14 residues. The germline V gene has CDR1 LGHDT and CDR2 YNNKEL (reference sequence). V was trimmed by 4 bases and J by 7 bases, leaving 16 bases between them. CDR3 coding DNA: TGTGCCAGCAGCCTTGCGGAGGGTCTGGGGACCCAGTACTTC. Translated: CASSLAEGLGTQYF.

V is TRBV19 and J is TRBJ1-2; TRBD1 matches 8 bases. The trim removed 0 bases at V and 7 bases at J, leaving 13 bases unmatched. This CDR3 region has 17 residues. Germline CDR1 reads LNHDA; CDR2 reads SQIVND (reference sequence). DNA for the CDR3: TGTGCCAGTAGTATAGATCAGCGGCCCCAGGGGGCTGGTGGCTACACCTTC. This codes for CASSIDQRPQGAGGYTF.

This clonotype was counted many times. The rearrangement joins TRBV19 to TRBJ1-1, with D maybe TRBD1 (5 bases). CDR1 and CDR2 (germline): LNHDA, SQIVND (reference sequence). Trimming took off 3 bases at V and 4 bases at J, with 9 bases between the two ends. This CDR3 has 13 residues. CDR3 DNA: TGTGCCAGTAGTATTAGTAGGGGCACTGAAGCTTTCTTT. Translating gives CASSISRGTEAFF.

This clonotype was seen more than once but under ten times. J is TRBJ2-5 and V is TRBV19; maybe TRBD1 (6 bases). The V end lost 10 bases, the J end lost 5 bases, and 17 bases lay between the germline ends. The CDR3 has 13 amino acids. Germline lookup yields CDR1 LNHDA and CDR2 SQIVND (reference sequence). As DNA, the CDR3 is TGTGCCACCACGACAGGTTCGGGTGAGACCCAGTACTTC. Translating it yields CATTTGSGETQYF.

This rearrangement joins TRBV30 to TRBJ1-5; 7 bases match TRBD1. CDR1 and CDR2 from the germline V gene are GTSNPN and SVGIG (reference sequence). V trimming: 5 bases; J trimming: 7 bases; junction bases outside the gene matches: 14. This CDR3 contains 15 residues. The CDR3 here is CAWARQGRVGQPQHF. In DNA form, the CDR3 reads TGTGCCTGGGCCCGACAGGGACGGGTAGGACAGCCCCAGCATTTT.

This clonotype was seen at least ten times. The gene calls are TRBV19 and TRBJ2-7; D might be TRBD2 (6 bases). Germline CDR1 reads LNHDA; CDR2 reads SQIVND (reference sequence). This CDR3 has 15 residues. Trimming left V 3 bases short and J 2 bases short, with 14 bases between. The CDR3 loop reads CASSMEGTRAYEQYF. The CDR3 bases are TGTGCCAGTAGTATGGAGGGGACCCGGGCCTACGAGCAGTACTTC.

This clonotype was detected many times. The V call is TRBV15, the J call TRBJ2-1, with D unclear. Trimming took off 0 bases at V and 14 bases at J, with 11 bases between the two ends. Per germline, CDR1 LNHNV and CDR2 YYDKDF (reference sequence). The CDR3 loop spans 12 amino acids. The CDR3 region is CATSRDWTAKFF. CDR3 coding DNA: TGTGCCACCAGCAGAGATTGGACCGCCAAGTTCTTC.

The table lists this clonotype with many counts. The chain recombines TRBV7-2 with TRBJ2-7, with D hard to call. With 0 bases removed from V and 5 bases from J, the gap between germline ends came to 14 bases. The V gene's germline CDR1 is SGHTA and CDR2 FQGNSA. The CDR3 loop spans 15 amino acids. CDR3 region: CASSLAGLGWNEQYF. The DNA for the CDR3 is TGTGCCAGCAGCTTAGCTGGGCTAGGCTGGAACGAGCAGTACTTC.

The chain employs TRBV7-9 and TRBJ1-1; 7 bases map to TRBD1. The CDR3 loop spans 15 amino acids. Germline CDR1 is SEHNR and CDR2 is FQNEAQ (reference sequence). V was clipped by 5 bases and J by 11 bases; unmatched bases: 17. As DNA, the CDR3 is TGTGCCAGCAGCATTTCGACAGGGCCCCTTCCGCGGGCTTTCTTT. Protein sequence: CASSISTGPLPRAFF.

The genes are TRBV3-1 and TRBJ2-5, with D uncertain. Trimming stripped 5 bases from V and 7 bases from J, with 20 bases between. This CDR3 has 15 amino acids. The V gene's germline CDR1 is LGHDT and CDR2 YNNKEL (reference sequence). CDR3 residues: CASSGNLWQPRTQYF. CDR3 DNA sequence: TGTGCCAGCAGCGGGAACCTTTGGCAGCCTCGGACCCAGTACTTC.

The table lists this clonotype with many counts. The chain links TRBV10-3 to TRBJ1-4; D unresolved. Per germline, CDR1 ENHRY and CDR2 SYGVKD. The V end lost 3 bases, the J end lost 8 bases, and 4 bases lay between the germline ends. The CDR3 sequence is 11 residues long. The CDR3 loop reads CAISEGEKLFF. DNA for the CDR3: TGTGCCATCAGTGAAGGAGAAAAACTGTTTTTT.

The chain recombines TRBV3-1 with TRBJ1-1; D is ambiguous. V was clipped by 1 base and J by 4 bases, with 13 bases between them. This CDR3 has 15 residues. Per germline, CDR1 LGHDT and CDR2 YNNKEL (reference sequence). CDR3 protein: CASSQVKGQSTEAFF. For the CDR3, the DNA is TGTGCCAGCAGCCAAGTAAAGGGCCAGAGCACTGAAGCTTTCTTT.

This clonotype has a handful of counts. V is TRBV5-1 and J is TRBJ2-3, with 11 bases aligning to TRBD2. Germline-derived CDR1 and CDR2 are SGHRS and YFSETQ. V was clipped by 0 bases and J by 4 bases; unmatched bases: 1. There are 15 residues in the CDR3. The CDR3 region is CASSLELAGADTQYF. The CDR3 nucleotides are TGCGCCAGCAGCTTGGAACTAGCGGGAGCAGATACGCAGTATTTT.